This TCR beta chain was captured by sequencing in a study of PD-L1 blockade in urothelial cancer. The data were produced by immunoSEQ multiplex PCR, yet TCRdb's version contains in-frame clones alone and is incomplete. Here the sample spans fewer than 35,000 clones, roughly 80% being singletons. V was clipped by 5 bases and J by 3 bases; unmatched bases: 9. Germline V gene lookup returns CDR1 SNHLY and CDR2 FYNNEI. The CDR3 extends over 16 amino acids. V is TRBV2 and J is TRBJ2-7; 11 nucleotides line up with TRBD1. The clonotype was recovered from a man in his fifties with urothelial cancer. This specimen was PBMCs, taken around atezolizumab (anti-PD-L1) treatment. CDR3 sequence (DNA): TGTGCCAGCAGTCACGCCCGGGACAGGGGGGACTACGAGCAGTACGTC. Amino acid sequence: CASSHARDRGDYEQYV.